This TCR beta chain was observed in a study of T cell clones after liver transplantation (dated by TCRdb to the late 2010s). At the level of the whole study: The samples were obtained from ITN030ST, a randomized trial that attempted immunosuppression withdrawal within 2 years after liver transplantation. Tolerance was defined as complete withdrawal of immunosuppression for at least one year without a rise in liver enzymes beyond twice the upper limit of normal. The subjects received no induction therapy and were kept on standard immunosuppression until randomization at 12-24 months post-transplant. Third party-reactive TCRbeta sequences were also identified from pre-transplant MLRs to serve as an antigen-independent comparator for donor-reactive sequences. Donor-reactive T cell clones were identified by TCRbeta sequencing after a pre-transplant mixed lymphocyte reaction and then tracked in post-transplant blood. Three of the eight recipients were HCV-positive; the others were transplanted for non-autoimmune, non-viral indications. Blood samples were collected pre-transplant, then pre-randomization ahead of withdrawal, and finally post-randomization once withdrawal had either been completed or failed. The studied cohort comprised 8 liver transplant recipients, 3 classified as tolerant and 5 as non-tolerant. The paper's findings and limits, for the study overall: In two subjects, low numbers of available donor cells limited the measurable donor-reactive repertoire. In 5 of 8 subjects, circulating donor-reactive CD4 TCRbeta sequences decreased significantly after transplant, regardless of tolerance or HCV status. When repertoire turnover was taken into account, detection of donor-reactive sequences was significantly reduced in 7 of 8 subjects for CD4 and in 8 of 8 subjects for CD8. Donor-reactive sequences decreased more than third party-reactive sequences, which suggests partial antigen-specific deletion that was not related to withdrawal success. Because of small, heterogeneous patient numbers and non-standardized post-transplant time points, the conclusions were only preliminary. Without allograft tissue specimens, donor-reactive T cells may have migrated into the graft rather than being deleted.

Using immunoSEQ, frozen genomic DNA was subjected to high-throughput TCRbeta CDR3 sequencing, a process that included PCR amplification, mapping, bias correction and internal controls. Turning to the authors' computational methods: Productive rearrangements were retained, and unique TCRbeta sequences were defined by the CDR3 nucleotide sequence together with the V and J gene. For a sequence to be called donor-reactive, it needed a frequency of at least 0.01% and at least 5-fold expansion in CFSE-low cells compared with unstimulated pre-transplant cells. To ensure at least 90% detection power, minimum frequency thresholds were set for each subject based on that subject's lowest-template unstimulated sample. Repertoire turnover was measured by Jensen-Shannon divergence between the top 1000 TCRbeta sequences post- and pre-transplant. Two-sided Fisher's exact tests were used to test for changes in how often donor-reactive sequences were detected. TCRdb took over this immuneACCESS table, retaining in-frame rearrangements with V and J assigned. Such tables are incomplete; in checked studies, under half of the missing clones stem from an unresolved V gene, and the remainder is unexplained. V and J calls and clone size follow that table, whereas D and trimming were derived from the DNA. Recorded for this sample are around 100,000 clones; under 90% of them occurred a single time. The top ten hold 2.5% to 3% of the sample.

Thawed unstimulated PBMCs were stained for CD3, CD4 and CD8 and FACS-sorted into CD3+CD4+ and CD3+CD8+ populations. All 8 studied subjects were randomized to withdrawal of immunosuppression. Genomic DNA was isolated with the Qiagen DNeasy Blood and Tissue Kit. The germline V gene encodes CDR1 MDHEN and CDR2 SYDVKM. Here V drops 5 bases and J drops 5 bases, and the junction holds 7 bases not matched to any gene. Including the terminal cysteine and phenylalanine, the CDR3 comprises 15 residues. This entry keeps only the CDR3 DNA: 45 bases, framed from base 1. In regard to this clone: Its antigen is unknown. No clone much larger than this one lies a single base away; base qualities are absent.

The specimen comprised CD4+ T cells from blood, sampled roughly 50 months after liver transplant. The sequence joins TRBV28 to TRBJ2-2, with 8 bases in between that match TRBD1. The sequence was obtained from a human patient who received a liver transplant. Following transplantation, T cells from the graft donor may be among those present. CDR3 reads: CASSLDRVLTGELFF. The DNA is as follows: TGTGCCAGCAGTCTGGACAGGGTTTTAACCGGGGAGCTGTTTTTT.